Listed below are T cell receptor beta chains from one sample, sequenced in a study of neurological immune-mediated disorders. TCRdb processed the 5' RACE reads anew with MiXCR; each CDR3 protein has one entry. The sample has fewer than 85,000 distinct CDR3 sequences; about 4% are singletons. The specimen was PBMCs. Source of these receptors: a man aged 25 to 45 with multiple sclerosis. CDR3s include the opening cysteine and the closing phenylalanine or tryptophan. Fields, in order: CDR3 DNA, CDR3 protein, J gene, clone size, V gene, D gene. D genes are given only for firm matches. Clone size is not always given. Where it is, it says once, few, many or a class for expanded clones.

cdr3_nt: TGCGCCAGCAGTCTTGGCCGGGGAGGGGAGACCCAGTACTTC
cdr3_aa: CASSLGRGGETQYF
j_call: TRBJ2-5
clone_size: many
v_call: TRBV5-1
d_call: TRBD2

cdr3_nt: TGTGCCAGCAGTGCCGGCCCAGGGATGGCCACTGAAGCTTTCTTT
cdr3_aa: CASSAGPGMATEAFF
j_call: TRBJ1-1
clone_size: .
v_call: TRBV5-5
d_call: .

cdr3_nt: TGCAGTGCTAGGCCGGGGGGGGGAGGCTACACCTTC
cdr3_aa: CSARPGGGGYTF
j_call: TRBJ1-2
clone_size: many
v_call: TRBV20-1
d_call: .

cdr3_nt: TGTGCCAGCTTTAGCGGGGGCATGGATACGCAGTATTTT
cdr3_aa: CASFSGGMDTQYF
j_call: TRBJ2-3
clone_size: many
v_call: TRBV6-5
d_call: TRBD2

cdr3_nt: TGCGCCAGCAGCTTGTTGGACTTCCAAGAGACCCAGTACTTC
cdr3_aa: CASSLLDFQETQYF
j_call: TRBJ2-5
clone_size: many
v_call: TRBV5-1
d_call: .

cdr3_nt: TGTGCCAGCAGTCTAACCGGGACAGGGGGCAATCAGCCCCAGCATTTT
cdr3_aa: CASSLTGTGGNQPQHF
j_call: TRBJ1-5
clone_size: many
v_call: TRBV28
d_call: TRBD1

cdr3_nt: TGCAGCGTTGAAGGCACGGGGACCGGGACGGTCAATCAGCCCCAGCATTTT
cdr3_aa: CSVEGTGTGTVNQPQHF
j_call: TRBJ1-5
clone_size: many
v_call: TRBV29-1
d_call: .

cdr3_nt: TGCAGTGCTAGAGATCTGGACAGGGCAATAGCTAACTATGGCTACACCTTC
cdr3_aa: CSARDLDRAIANYGYTF
j_call: TRBJ1-2
clone_size: many
v_call: TRBV20-1
d_call: TRBD1

cdr3_nt: TGCGCCAGCAGCTTGGCCGACAGGGGTTATGGCTACACCTTC
cdr3_aa: CASSLADRGYGYTF
j_call: TRBJ1-2
clone_size: many
v_call: TRBV5-1
d_call: TRBD1

cdr3_nt: TGCAGTGCTAGACACGACAGGAGGGCAGATACGCAGTATTTT
cdr3_aa: CSARHDRRADTQYF
j_call: TRBJ2-3
clone_size: many
v_call: TRBV20-1
d_call: .

cdr3_nt: TGCGCCAGCAGCTTGGTAGCGGACGGGAAGGAGGGCTACACCTTC
cdr3_aa: CASSLVADGKEGYTF
j_call: TRBJ1-2
clone_size: many
v_call: TRBV5-1
d_call: .

cdr3_nt: TGTGCCAGCAGCTTAATCGGGGGCGGGAACACCGGGGAGCTGTTTTTT
cdr3_aa: CASSLIGGGNTGELFF
j_call: TRBJ2-2
clone_size: many
v_call: TRBV7-6
d_call: .

cdr3_nt: TGTGCCATCAGTGAGACCGGGACAGCAAGCGATTCACCCCTCCACTTT
cdr3_aa: CAISETGTASDSPLHF
j_call: TRBJ1-6
clone_size: few
v_call: TRBV10-3
d_call: TRBD1

cdr3_nt: TGTGCCAGCCGGGGCATGGAGTCACCCCTCCACTTT
cdr3_aa: CASRGMESPLHF
j_call: TRBJ1-6
clone_size: many
v_call: TRBV12-3/TRBV12-4
d_call: .

cdr3_nt: TGTGCCAGCAGCTCACTCTCTCGGGACACTGAAGCTTTCTTT
cdr3_aa: CASSSLSRDTEAFF
j_call: TRBJ1-1
clone_size: .
v_call: TRBV5-6
d_call: .

cdr3_nt: TGTGCCAGCAGCCATTTAAGAAACAATTTCCTCCACTTT
cdr3_aa: CASSHLRNNFLHF
j_call: TRBJ1-6
clone_size: many
v_call: TRBV3-1
d_call: .

cdr3_nt: TGTGCCAGCAGTTACTCAGGGGGGTTTGTTTTCACAGATACGCAGTATTTT
cdr3_aa: CASSYSGGFVFTDTQYF
j_call: TRBJ2-3
clone_size: many
v_call: TRBV6-5
d_call: .

cdr3_nt: TGCAGTGCCGCCGGGGGTATGTCTAACTATGGCTACACCTTC
cdr3_aa: CSAAGGMSNYGYTF
j_call: TRBJ1-2
clone_size: many
v_call: TRBV20-1
d_call: .

cdr3_nt: TGTGCCAGCAGCTTACTCGGTTCGACAGATACGCAGTATTTT
cdr3_aa: CASSLLGSTDTQYF
j_call: TRBJ2-3
clone_size: many
v_call: TRBV7-3
d_call: .

cdr3_nt: TGTGCCAGCAGCTTTGGAGACAGTATAGAAGCTTTCTTT
cdr3_aa: CASSFGDSIEAFF
j_call: TRBJ1-1
clone_size: many
v_call: TRBV5-6
d_call: .

cdr3_nt: TGCGCCAGCAGCTTGCGACAGAAGAACAATGAGCAGTTCTTC
cdr3_aa: CASSLRQKNNEQFF
j_call: TRBJ2-1
clone_size: many
v_call: TRBV5-1
d_call: .

cdr3_nt: TGCGCCAGCAGCTGGACTAGCGGGGGCCAAGAGACCCAGTACTTC
cdr3_aa: CASSWTSGGQETQYF
j_call: TRBJ2-5
clone_size: many
v_call: TRBV5-1
d_call: TRBD2

cdr3_nt: TGTGCCAGCAGTGACAGGGGGGCCGAAGATACGCAGTATTTT
cdr3_aa: CASSDRGAEDTQYF
j_call: TRBJ2-3
clone_size: many
v_call: TRBV6-4
d_call: .

cdr3_nt: TGTGCCAGCTCTCCAGGCGGAAAGGGGGGGGAAGCTTTCTTT
cdr3_aa: CASSPGGKGGEAFF
j_call: TRBJ1-1
clone_size: .
v_call: TRBV12-3/TRBV12-4
d_call: .

cdr3_nt: TGTGCCAGCAGCATTTGGGACCGCGAGGAAAAACTGTTTTTT
cdr3_aa: CASSIWDREEKLFF
j_call: TRBJ1-4
clone_size: many
v_call: TRBV7-9
d_call: .

cdr3_nt: TGCGCCAGCAGCCCGGAGCCTGGCAACACTGAAGCTTTCTTT
cdr3_aa: CASSPEPGNTEAFF
j_call: TRBJ1-1
clone_size: many
v_call: TRBV5-1
d_call: .

cdr3_nt: TGTGCCAGCAGCTCCCCCAATGGAAACACCATATATTTT
cdr3_aa: CASSSPNGNTIYF
j_call: TRBJ1-3
clone_size: many
v_call: TRBV7-2
d_call: .

cdr3_nt: TGCGCCAGCAGCCAAGATAGCGGGGGGCGAGCTTTCTTT
cdr3_aa: CASSQDSGGRAFF
j_call: TRBJ1-1
clone_size: .
v_call: TRBV4-1
d_call: .

cdr3_nt: TGTGCCAGCAGCTCGGGAGCTCTTACTAGCGGGGGGAACACCGGGGAGCTGTTTTTT
cdr3_aa: CASSSGALTSGGNTGELFF
j_call: TRBJ2-2
clone_size: many
v_call: TRBV7-2
d_call: TRBD2

cdr3_nt: TGTGCCAGCAGTTACCTCAGGACAGATACGCAGTATTTT
cdr3_aa: CASSYLRTDTQYF
j_call: TRBJ2-3
clone_size: many
v_call: TRBV6-2/TRBV6-3
d_call: .

cdr3_nt: TGCAGCGTTGAAAGGGGGGTGGAAGCTTTCTTT
cdr3_aa: CSVERGVEAFF
j_call: TRBJ1-1
clone_size: many
v_call: TRBV29-1
d_call: .

cdr3_nt: TGTGCCATCAGTGAGGCGCCTAGCGGGTCTAGCACAGATACGCAGTATTTT
cdr3_aa: CAISEAPSGSSTDTQYF
j_call: TRBJ2-3
clone_size: many
v_call: TRBV10-3
d_call: TRBD2

cdr3_nt: TGTGCCAGCAGCCCATTCAGGGGGGGCAATGAGCAGTTCTTC
cdr3_aa: CASSPFRGGNEQFF
j_call: TRBJ2-1
clone_size: many
v_call: TRBV7-2
d_call: .

cdr3_nt: TGTGCCAGCAAACAGGGAGACGAGCAGTACTTC
cdr3_aa: CASKQGDEQYF
j_call: TRBJ2-7
clone_size: many
v_call: TRBV12-3/TRBV12-4
d_call: .

cdr3_nt: TGTGCCAGCAGCGAGGGGACTTCGTCCACCTCTGGAAACACCATATATTTT
cdr3_aa: CASSEGTSSTSGNTIYF
j_call: TRBJ1-3
clone_size: many
v_call: TRBV9
d_call: .

cdr3_nt: TGTGCCAGCTGTGGACAGGAGAACACTGAAGCTTTCTTT
cdr3_aa: CASCGQENTEAFF
j_call: TRBJ1-1
clone_size: many
v_call: TRBV12-3/TRBV12-4
d_call: TRBD1

cdr3_nt: TGCGCCAGCAGCTTGGGGACTAGCGGGCTCACAGATACGCAGTATTTT
cdr3_aa: CASSLGTSGLTDTQYF
j_call: TRBJ2-3
clone_size: .
v_call: TRBV5-1
d_call: TRBD2

cdr3_nt: TGCAGTGCTAGAGACGGCAGGGGATTGAACTCTGAAGCTTTCTTT
cdr3_aa: CSARDGRGLNSEAFF
j_call: TRBJ1-1
clone_size: many
v_call: TRBV20-1
d_call: .

cdr3_nt: TGTGCCAGCAGTTCACCGGGACTAGCGTCAGATACGCAGTATTTT
cdr3_aa: CASSSPGLASDTQYF
j_call: TRBJ2-3
clone_size: many
v_call: TRBV12-3/TRBV12-4
d_call: TRBD2

cdr3_nt: TGCAGTGCTAGAGATACAGGAAAGGCATATGGCTACACCTTC
cdr3_aa: CSARDTGKAYGYTF
j_call: TRBJ1-2
clone_size: .
v_call: TRBV20-1
d_call: .

cdr3_nt: TGTGCCAGCAGTTTGGGAGCGGGCGCAGATACGCAGTATTTT
cdr3_aa: CASSLGAGADTQYF
j_call: TRBJ2-3
clone_size: many
v_call: TRBV28
d_call: .

cdr3_nt: TGTGCCAGCTCCCTGGAGTTCTTGTTGGGATCACCCCTCAACTTT
cdr3_aa: CASSLEFLLGSPLNF
j_call: TRBJ1-6
clone_size: .
v_call: TRBV6-1
d_call: .